These T cell receptor beta chains were read from a single sample in a study of blood T cell repertoires in COVID-19. The assay was immunoSEQ multiplex PCR, and TCRdb's table has in-frame clones only and misses some. The table has 110,000 or so clones, roughly 90% seen once; the top ten hold 6.5% to 8.5%. Material for sequencing was peripheral blood. Receptors were obtained from a human donor in a cohort sampled during active COVID-19. CDR3s include the opening cysteine and the closing phenylalanine or tryptophan. A D gene is named only where the DNA matches it firmly. Some rows mark clone size as missing; the rest say once, few, many or name a class of expanded clone.

CASSVTGGNQPQHF | TGCGCCAGCAGCGTCACAGGGGGCAATCAGCCCCAGCATTTT | TRBJ1-5 | TRBV5-1 | NA | TRBD1
CASTSQDSNYGYTF | TGTGCCAGCACTTCACAAGATTCTAACTATGGCTACACCTTC | TRBJ1-2 | TRBV28 | NA | NA
CASSLDRGQGSVWITEAFF | TGTGCCAGCAGCTTAGATAGGGGACAGGGGTCAGTTTGGATCACTGAAGCTTTCTTT | TRBJ1-1 | TRBV11-2 | NA | TRBD1
CATSDPGLAQSTDTQYF | TGTGCCACCAGTGATCCCGGACTAGCCCAGAGCACAGATACGCAGTATTTT | TRBJ2-3 | TRBV24-1 | NA | TRBD2
CASSSNGYSNQPQHF | TGTGCCAGCAGCAGTAACGGGTATAGCAATCAGCCCCAGCATTTT | TRBJ1-5 | TRBV5-4 | NA | NA
CASSETRDSRRGTEAFF | TGTGCCAGCAGCGAAACACGGGACAGTCGGAGAGGGACTGAAGCTTTCTTT | TRBJ1-1 | TRBV6-1 | NA | TRBD1
CASSPDRAGQPQHF | TGTGCCAGCAGCCCGGACAGGGCAGGTCAGCCCCAGCATTTT | TRBJ1-5 | TRBV5-5 | NA | TRBD1
CASSRLAGEGTDTQYF | TGTGCCAGCAGCCGACTAGCGGGAGAGGGCACAGATACGCAGTATTTT | TRBJ2-3 | TRBV9 | NA | TRBD2
CATSRSQGNTQYF | TGTGCCACCAGCAGATCGCAGGGGAATACGCAGTATTTT | TRBJ2-3 | TRBV15 | NA | NA
CASSLRRETGELFF | TGTGCCAGCAGCTTAAGGAGGGAAACCGGGGAGCTGTTTTTT | TRBJ2-2 | TRBV7-3 | NA | NA
CASSQRTGVGNQPQHF | TGCGCCAGCAGCCAACGGACAGGGGTTGGCAATCAGCCCCAGCATTTT | TRBJ1-5 | TRBV5-1 | NA | TRBD1
CASGSLAGSNTGELFF | TGTGCTAGTGGTTCTCTAGCGGGGTCGAACACCGGGGAGCTGTTTTTT | TRBJ2-2 | TRBV12-5 | NA | TRBD2
CASSQDWSASSYEQYF | TGTGCCAGCAGCCAAGATTGGAGCGCAAGCTCCTACGAGCAGTACTTC | TRBJ2-7 | TRBV3-1/TRBV3-2 | NA | NA
CASSSKRQIYNSPLHF | TGTGCCAGCAGCTCGAAACGACAGATTTATAATTCACCCCTCCACTTT | TRBJ1-6 | TRBV6-2/TRBV6-3 | NA | NA
CASSYELRADNSPLHF | TGTGCCAGCAGCTACGAGCTCAGGGCCGATAATTCACCCCTCCACTTT | TRBJ1-6 | TRBV21-1 | few | NA
CASSMGLAGAHNEQFF | TGTGCCAGCAGCATGGGACTAGCGGGGGCCCACAATGAGCAGTTCTTC | TRBJ2-1 | TRBV2 | once | TRBD2
CASSLRLVPSPDTQYF | TGTGCCAGCAGTCTAAGACTAGTCCCCTCCCCAGATACGCAGTATTTT | TRBJ2-3 | TRBV28 | NA | NA
CASSKNRGPTMNTEAFF | TGTGCCAGCAGCAAAAACAGGGGGCCCACCATGAACACTGAAGCTTTCTTT | TRBJ1-1 | TRBV7-8 | NA | TRBD1
CASSPYRDNNEQFF | TGTGCCAGCAGTCCCTACAGGGACAACAATGAGCAGTTCTTC | TRBJ2-1 | TRBV2 | NA | NA
CASSLSTGSSYNSPLHF | TGCGCCAGCAGCTTGTCGACAGGTAGCTCCTATAATTCACCCCTCCACTTT | TRBJ1-6 | TRBV5-1 | NA | NA
CASSLGGGRGETQYF | TGTGCCAGCAGCTTAGGCGGGGGGCGAGGGGAGACCCAGTACTTC | TRBJ2-5 | TRBV7-2 | NA | TRBD2
CASSETLAGYYEQYF | TGTGCCAGCAGTGAAACTCTAGCGGGGTATTACGAGCAGTACTTC | TRBJ2-7 | TRBV25-1 | NA | TRBD2
CATANRATEAFF | TGTGCCACCGCCAACAGGGCCACTGAAGCTTTCTTT | TRBJ1-1 | TRBV3-1/TRBV3-2 | NA | NA
CAGASGGEEGYTF | TGTGCCGGTGCGTCAGGGGGAGAAGAGGGCTACACCTTC | TRBJ1-2 | TRBV7-2 | NA | TRBD1
CAIPGQGNTEAFF | TGTGCCATTCCGGGACAGGGGAACACTGAAGCTTTCTTT | TRBJ1-1 | TRBV28 | NA | TRBD1
CASSEFGQANQPQHF | TGTGCCAGCAGTGAATTCGGACAGGCAAATCAGCCCCAGCATTTT | TRBJ1-5 | TRBV6-1 | NA | TRBD1
CASSYSAGGSTGELFF | TGTGCCAGCAGTTACTCAGCGGGAGGGAGCACCGGGGAGCTGTTTTTT | TRBJ2-2 | TRBV6-5 | NA | TRBD2
CASSSQRFTEAFF | TGTGCCAGCAGTAGCCAGCGCTTCACTGAAGCTTTCTTT | TRBJ1-1 | TRBV27 | NA | NA
CASSRTETYNSPLHF | TGTGCCAGCAGTAGGACAGAGACATATAATTCACCCCTCCACTTT | TRBJ1-6 | TRBV6-6 | NA | NA
CASTPGLAGVYNEQFF | TGTGCCAGCACGCCGGGGCTAGCGGGGGTTTACAATGAGCAGTTCTTC | TRBJ2-1 | TRBV27 | NA | TRBD2
CASRVAGGPNEQFF | TGTGCCAGCAGAGTAGCGGGAGGGCCTAATGAGCAGTTCTTC | TRBJ2-1 | TRBV25-1 | few | TRBD2
CASSQNGSPYEQYF | TGTGCCAGCAGCCAGAACGGGAGCCCCTACGAGCAGTACTTC | TRBJ2-7 | TRBV3-1/TRBV3-2 | NA | NA
CASSNVGGSEKLFF | TGTGCCAGCAGCAACGTCGGGGGTTCGGAAAAACTGTTTTTT | TRBJ1-4 | TRBV5-8 | NA | NA
CASSDRVNTEAFF | TGTGCCAGCTCGGACAGAGTGAACACTGAAGCTTTCTTT | TRBJ1-1 | TRBV27 | once | NA
CAISAPTQQETQYF | TGTGCCATCAGTGCGCCGACACAACAAGAGACCCAGTACTTC | TRBJ2-5 | TRBV10-3 | NA | NA
CASSTHRGQNQPQHF | TGTGCCAGCAGTACACACAGGGGGCAGAATCAGCCCCAGCATTTT | TRBJ1-5 | TRBV6-5 | NA | TRBD1
CASSFGEETQYF | TGTGCCAGCAGCTTTGGAGAAGAGACCCAGTACTTC | TRBJ2-5 | TRBV5-5 | NA | NA
CAGTSGGSSGEQFF | TGTGCCGGAACCTCGGGAGGTAGTTCCGGTGAGCAGTTCTTC | TRBJ2-1 | TRBV6-5 | NA | TRBD2
CASSRSGQVSYGYTF | TGTGCCAGCAGCCGATCGGGACAGGTCTCCTATGGCTACACCTTC | TRBJ1-2 | TRBV6-5 | few | TRBD1
CASSSYRAANEKLFF | TGTGCCAGCAGCTCGTACAGGGCAGCTAATGAAAAACTGTTTTTT | TRBJ1-4 | TRBV2 | NA | NA
CASSFGRSTDTQYF | TGTGCCAGCAGCTTTGGCAGAAGCACAGATACGCAGTATTTT | TRBJ2-3 | TRBV7-8 | NA | NA
CASSLDLLKTESKDTQYF | TGTGCCAGCAGCCTAGACCTACTGAAGACAGAATCTAAAGATACGCAGTATTTT | TRBJ2-3 | TRBV5-5 | NA | NA
CASSRDRGNTGELFF | TGCGCCAGCAGCCGGGACAGGGGTAACACCGGGGAGCTGTTTTTT | TRBJ2-2 | TRBV10-1 | NA | TRBD1
CASSILSGAQETQYF | TGTGCCAGTAGTATTCTGAGCGGGGCCCAAGAGACCCAGTACTTC | TRBJ2-5 | TRBV19 | NA | TRBD2
CASSESGTVNTEAFF | TGTGCCAGCAGTGAATCCGGGACAGTGAACACTGAAGCTTTCTTT | TRBJ1-1 | TRBV25-1 | NA | TRBD1
CASSPSDKTFATNEKLFF | TGTGCCAGTAGCCCTTCGGACAAGACATTTGCAACTAATGAAAAACTGTTTTTT | TRBJ1-4 | TRBV19 | few | NA
CASSPQGNSNQPQHF | TGTGCCAGCAGCCCCCAGGGAAATAGCAATCAGCCCCAGCATTTT | TRBJ1-5 | TRBV6-5 | NA | NA
CASSQDAGQGHQPQHF | TGCGCCAGCAGCCAAGATGCCGGACAGGGACATCAGCCCCAGCATTTT | TRBJ1-5 | TRBV4-1 | NA | TRBD1
CATSIPGQGTYEQYF | TGTGCCACCAGCATACCGGGACAGGGGACCTACGAGCAGTACTTC | TRBJ2-7 | TRBV15 | NA | TRBD1
CSVETGGADTQYF | TGCAGCGTTGAGACAGGGGGAGCAGATACGCAGTATTTT | TRBJ2-3 | TRBV29-1 | NA | TRBD1
CASSISRQGSYEQYF | TGTGCCAGTAGTATCTCCCGACAGGGTTCCTACGAGCAGTACTTC | TRBJ2-7 | TRBV19 | NA | TRBD1